The clone carrying this T cell receptor (beta chain) was observed many times. The sample comes from a study of T-cell reconstitution after alpha-beta-depleted transplantation in children. Unique molecular identifiers were incorporated during preparation of the TCRbeta library. TCRdb independently ran MiXCR on the PCR reads; one entry per CDR3 protein. The data hold around 200,000 distinct CDR3 sequences, with approximately 6.6% observed a single time. CDR1 and CDR2 from the germline V gene are MDHEN and SYDVKM. Between the trimmed V and J ends, which lost 6 bases and 5 bases, there was a span of 11 bases. The CDR3 runs to 13 residues.

V usage is TRBV28 and J usage is TRBJ1-5, with a possible D match to TRBD1 (6 bases). Specimen: PBMCs from the stem cell graft donor, collected from the stem cell graft. The receptor was derived from a human donor who donated a stem cell graft to a child with Wiskott-Aldrich syndrome. This CDR3 is CASREQGDQPQHF. CDR3 bases: TGTGCCAGCAGGGAACAGGGTGATCAGCCCCAGCATTTT.